This T cell receptor beta chain was sequenced during a study of T cell responses to AZD1222 COVID-19 vaccine. General study findings and limits: Among those given AZD1222, only 5 to 7 were seropositive at baseline. Repertoire sampling was restricted to post-peak T cell response timepoints.

Some clones are missing from TCRdb's copy, which holds only in-frame ones; the method was immunoSEQ multiplex PCR. The repertoire holds about 270,000 clones, with 85% to 95% as singletons. The count of this clone is one. Its target is not known. The V gene end was trimmed by 5 bases and the J gene end by 7 bases; junction bases not matched to a gene: 6. CDR3 length: 15 amino acids. The germline gives CDR1 MDHEN, CDR2 SYDVKM. Here the sequenced sample was peripheral blood, taken 28 days after the second AZD1222 dose. This receptor was identified in an adult who received the AZD1222 COVID-19 vaccine. The genes are TRBV28 and TRBJ1-6; 9 nucleotides agree with TRBD1. The CDR3 nucleotides are TGTGCCAGCAGTCTAGGGACAGGGTGGAATTCACCCCTCCACTTT. It encodes CASSLGTGWNSPLHF.